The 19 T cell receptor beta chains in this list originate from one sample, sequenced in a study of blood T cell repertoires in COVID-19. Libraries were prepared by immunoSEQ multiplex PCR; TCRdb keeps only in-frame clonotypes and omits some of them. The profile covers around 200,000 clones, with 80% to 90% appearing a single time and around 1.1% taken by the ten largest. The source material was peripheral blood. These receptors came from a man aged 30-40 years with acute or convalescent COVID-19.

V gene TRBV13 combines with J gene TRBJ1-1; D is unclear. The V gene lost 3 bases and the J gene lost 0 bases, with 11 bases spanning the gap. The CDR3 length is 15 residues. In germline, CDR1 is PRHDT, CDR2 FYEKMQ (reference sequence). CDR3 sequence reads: CASSFRGAMNTEAFF. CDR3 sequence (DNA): TGTGCCAGCAGCTTCCGAGGAGCGATGAACACTGAAGCTTTCTTT.

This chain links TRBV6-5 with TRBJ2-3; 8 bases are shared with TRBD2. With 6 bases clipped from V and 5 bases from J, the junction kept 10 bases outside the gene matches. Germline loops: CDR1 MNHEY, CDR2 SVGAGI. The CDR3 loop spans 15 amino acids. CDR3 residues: CASRSGTRGIDTQYF. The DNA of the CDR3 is TGTGCCAGCAGGTCCGGGACTAGAGGGATAGATACGCAGTATTTT.

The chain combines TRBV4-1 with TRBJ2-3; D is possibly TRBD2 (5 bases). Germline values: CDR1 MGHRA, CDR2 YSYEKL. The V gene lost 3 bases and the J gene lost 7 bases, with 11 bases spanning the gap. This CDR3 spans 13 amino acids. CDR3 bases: TGCGCCAGCAGCCAGGAAATGGACTATACGCAGTATTTT. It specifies CASSQEMDYTQYF.

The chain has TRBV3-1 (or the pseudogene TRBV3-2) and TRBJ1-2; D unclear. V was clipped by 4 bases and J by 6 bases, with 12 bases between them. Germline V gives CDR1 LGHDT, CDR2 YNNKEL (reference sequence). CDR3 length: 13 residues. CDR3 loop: CASSPYRDNGYTF. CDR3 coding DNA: TGTGCCAGCAGCCCCTACCGCGATAATGGCTACACCTTC.

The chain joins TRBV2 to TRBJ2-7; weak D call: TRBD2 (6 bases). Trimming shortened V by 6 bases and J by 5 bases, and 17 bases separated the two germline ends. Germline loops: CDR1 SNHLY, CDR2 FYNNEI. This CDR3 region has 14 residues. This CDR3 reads CASRVGLTFHEQYF. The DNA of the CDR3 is TGTGCCAGCAGGGTAGGACTAACTTTCCACGAGCAGTACTTC.

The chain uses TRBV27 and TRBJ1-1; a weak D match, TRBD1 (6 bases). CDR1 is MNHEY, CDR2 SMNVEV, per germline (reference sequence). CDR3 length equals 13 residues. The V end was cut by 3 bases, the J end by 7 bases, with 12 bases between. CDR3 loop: CASSFQTGGEAFF. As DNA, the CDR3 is TGTGCCAGCAGTTTCCAGACAGGAGGTGAAGCTTTCTTT.

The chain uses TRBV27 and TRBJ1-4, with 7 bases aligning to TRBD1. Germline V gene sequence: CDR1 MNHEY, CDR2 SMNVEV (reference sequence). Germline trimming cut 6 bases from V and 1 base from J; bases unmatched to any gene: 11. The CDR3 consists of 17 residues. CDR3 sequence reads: CASRRRQGGLTNEKLFF. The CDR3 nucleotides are TGTGCCAGCAGAAGAAGACAGGGCGGTTTAACTAATGAAAAACTGTTTTTT.

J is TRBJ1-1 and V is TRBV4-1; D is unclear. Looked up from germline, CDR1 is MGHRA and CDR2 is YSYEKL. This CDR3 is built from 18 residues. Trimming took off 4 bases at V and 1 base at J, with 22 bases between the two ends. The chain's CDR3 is CASSPQVGLTSSNTEAFF. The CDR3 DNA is TGCGCCAGCAGCCCCCAGGTCGGTCTAACTTCGTCGAACACTGAAGCTTTCTTT.

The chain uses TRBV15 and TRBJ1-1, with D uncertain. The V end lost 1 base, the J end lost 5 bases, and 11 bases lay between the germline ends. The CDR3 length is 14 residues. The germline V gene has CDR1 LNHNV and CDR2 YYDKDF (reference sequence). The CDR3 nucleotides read TGTGCCACCAGCAGAGGGCGGTTTAGGACTGAAGCTTTCTTT. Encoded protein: CATSRGRFRTEAFF.

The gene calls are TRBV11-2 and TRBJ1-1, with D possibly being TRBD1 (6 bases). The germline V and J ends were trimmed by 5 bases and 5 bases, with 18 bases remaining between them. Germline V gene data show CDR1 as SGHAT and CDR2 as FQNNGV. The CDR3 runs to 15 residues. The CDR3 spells CASSETQGPGTEAFF. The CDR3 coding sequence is TGTGCCAGCAGCGAAACACAGGGACCTGGTACTGAAGCTTTCTTT.

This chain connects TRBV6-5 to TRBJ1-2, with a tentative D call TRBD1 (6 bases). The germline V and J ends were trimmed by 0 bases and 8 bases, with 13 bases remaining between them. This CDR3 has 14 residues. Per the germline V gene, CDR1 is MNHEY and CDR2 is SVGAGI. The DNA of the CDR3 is TGTGCCAGCAGTTACTCGGGGACACCGGGGGGCTACACCTTC. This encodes CASSYSGTPGGYTF.

In DNA form, the CDR3 reads TGTGCCAGTGGGGGGGGTAACTATGGCTACACCTTC. It specifies CASGGGNYGYTF. The V call is TRBV6-5, the J call TRBJ1-2; TRBD1 might be the D (5 bases). The CDR3 spans 12 residues. The ends were cut back, 9 bases at V and 1 base at J, with 9 bases in the middle. Germline assignment: CDR1 MNHEY and CDR2 SVGAGI.

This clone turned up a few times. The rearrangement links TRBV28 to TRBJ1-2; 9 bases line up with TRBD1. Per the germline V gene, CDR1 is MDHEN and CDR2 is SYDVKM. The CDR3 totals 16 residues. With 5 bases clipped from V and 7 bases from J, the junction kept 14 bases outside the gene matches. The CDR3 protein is CASSPPLLGQGPGYTF. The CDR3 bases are TGTGCCAGCAGTCCCCCCCTCCTGGGACAGGGTCCTGGCTACACCTTC.

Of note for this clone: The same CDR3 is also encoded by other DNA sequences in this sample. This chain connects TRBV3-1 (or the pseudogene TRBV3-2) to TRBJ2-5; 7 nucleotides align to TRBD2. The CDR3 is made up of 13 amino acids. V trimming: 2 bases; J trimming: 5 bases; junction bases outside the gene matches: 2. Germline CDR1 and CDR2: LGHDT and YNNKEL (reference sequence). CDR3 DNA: TGTGCCAGCAGCCAAAGCGGGAAGGAGACCCAGTACTTC. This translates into CASSQSGKETQYF.

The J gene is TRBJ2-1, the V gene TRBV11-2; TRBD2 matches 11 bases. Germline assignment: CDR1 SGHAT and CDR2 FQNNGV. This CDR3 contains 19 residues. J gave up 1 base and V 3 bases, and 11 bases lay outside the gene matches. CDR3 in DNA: TGTGCCAGCAGCTTTGATCCTAGCGGGGGGTTTCGGTCCTACAATGAGCAGTTCTTC. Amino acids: CASSFDPSGGFRSYNEQFF.

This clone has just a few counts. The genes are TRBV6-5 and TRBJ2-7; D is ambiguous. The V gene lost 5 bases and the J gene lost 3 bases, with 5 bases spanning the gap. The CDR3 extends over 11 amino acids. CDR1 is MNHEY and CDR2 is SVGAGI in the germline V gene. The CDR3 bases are TGTGCCAGCAGTAACAGCTACGAGCAGTACTTC. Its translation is CASSNSYEQYF.

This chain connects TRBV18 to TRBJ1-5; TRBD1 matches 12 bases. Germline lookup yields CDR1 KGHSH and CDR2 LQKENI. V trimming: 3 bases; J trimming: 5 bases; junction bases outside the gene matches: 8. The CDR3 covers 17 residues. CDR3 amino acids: CASSPKPGQGADQPQHF. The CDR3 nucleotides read TGTGCCAGCTCACCTAAGCCGGGACAGGGGGCCGATCAGCCCCAGCATTTT.

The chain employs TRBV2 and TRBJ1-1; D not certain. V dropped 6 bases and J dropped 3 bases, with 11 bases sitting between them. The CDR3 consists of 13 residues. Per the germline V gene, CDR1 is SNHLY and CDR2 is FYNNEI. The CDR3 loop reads CASSSGLYTEAFF. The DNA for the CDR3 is TGTGCCAGCAGCTCCGGACTTTACACTGAAGCTTTCTTT.

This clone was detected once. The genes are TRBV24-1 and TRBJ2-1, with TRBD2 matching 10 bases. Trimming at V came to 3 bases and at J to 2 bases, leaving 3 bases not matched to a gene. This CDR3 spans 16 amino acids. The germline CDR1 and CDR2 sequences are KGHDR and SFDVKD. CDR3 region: CATSDGSGGAYNEQFF. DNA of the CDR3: TGTGCCACCAGTGATGGGAGCGGGGGGGCCTACAATGAGCAGTTCTTC.